This entry lists 10 T cell receptor beta chains sequenced from one sample in a study of regulatory T cells in long-lasting Graves disease. As for time point: newly diagnosed GD, antithyroid drugs for less than 3 months. RNA isolated from PBMCs was used to make the TCR library. Through Arm-PCR of CDR3 regions and iRepertoire HTBI primers, TCR beta libraries were built. In TCRdb, the multiplex PCR reads were re-called with MiXCR into one record per CDR3 protein. The table lists 200,000 to 250,000 distinct CDR3 sequences, approximately 16% of them singletons. Sequencing was performed on peripheral blood mononuclear cells (PBMCs), taken at new diagnosis, from a patient treated with antithyroid drugs. All receptors come from a female donor with Graves disease.

This clonotype has at least ten counts. The chain couples TRBV24-1 to TRBJ2-5; 9 positions match TRBD1. CDR1 and CDR2 (germline): KGHDR, SFDVKD. The CDR3 consists of 16 residues. The trim removed 3 bases at V and 0 bases at J, leaving 4 bases unmatched. DNA of the CDR3: TGTGCCACCAGTGATGGGACAGGGCCGAACCAAGAGACCCAGTACTTC. This translates into CATSDGTGPNQETQYF.

This clonotype was counted ten times or more. J is TRBJ2-5 and V is TRBV11-2, with 11 bases identical to TRBD1. The V segment lost 7 bases and the J segment 5 bases; nucleotides outside the gene matches: 6. The CDR3 consists of 14 residues. Germline-derived CDR1 and CDR2 are SGHAT and FQNNGV. CDR3 residues: CASTQDRGRETQYF. DNA of the CDR3: TGTGCCAGCACCCAGGACAGGGGGCGGGAGACCCAGTACTTC.

For this clonotype: The conserved final phenylalanine or tryptophan is absent from the CDR3, which likely points to a read error. The chain employs TRBV30 and TRBJ2-1; tentatively, D is TRBD1 or TRBD2 (5 bases each). Germline V lookup: CDR1 GTSNPN, CDR2 SVGIG (reference sequence). There are 11 residues in the CDR3. CDR3: CVWRSGTGQFV. In nucleotides, the CDR3 is TGTGTCTGGCGATCCGGGACGGGGCAGTTCGTC.

The sample holds a few counts of this clonotype. The rearrangement uses TRBV4-2 and TRBJ2-1; TRBD2 aligns across 9 bases. The V gene end was trimmed by 0 bases and the J gene end by 9 bases; junction bases not matched to a gene: 12. CDR1 and CDR2 from the germline V gene are LGHNA and YNFKEQ. The CDR3 is 17 amino acids. CDR3 amino acids: CASSQDVLAGGPSEQFF. CDR3 bases: TGTGCCAGCAGCCAAGATGTCTTGGCGGGAGGGCCGAGTGAGCAGTTCTTC.

This clonotype turned up a few times. The J gene is TRBJ2-1, the V gene TRBV6-9; TRBD2 matches 12 bases. Germline V gene lookup returns CDR1 MNHGY and CDR2 SVAAGI. V shed 3 bases, J shed 7 bases, and the junction held 4 bases outside the gene matches. This CDR3 comprises 15 residues. The CDR3 DNA reads as TGTGCCAGCAGTTACGGGACTAGCGGGCTGAATGAGCAGTTCTTC. This codes for CASSYGTSGLNEQFF.

This clonotype was observed many times. The J gene is TRBJ2-1, the V gene TRBV24-1, with 8 bases identical to TRBD2. The V and J ends lost 3 bases and 2 bases, in that order; junction bases with no gene match: 5. The CDR3 contains 16 residues. Germline V gene lookup returns CDR1 KGHDR and CDR2 SFDVKD. CDR3: CATSDPGGKAYNEQFF. DNA for the CDR3: TGTGCCACCAGTGATCCGGGGGGGAAGGCCTACAATGAGCAGTTCTTC.

This clonotype came up many times. V is TRBV7-9 and J is TRBJ2-2, with 9 bases matching TRBD2. The CDR3 consists of 17 residues. Germline V gene data show CDR1 as SEHNR and CDR2 as FQNEAQ (reference sequence). Germline trimming cut 3 bases from V and 6 bases from J; bases unmatched to any gene: 11. Written as DNA, the CDR3 is TGTGCCAGCAGCTTCGATGGGCTAGCGGGACTCGCCGGGGAGCTGTTTTTT. Protein: CASSFDGLAGLAGELFF. The full variable domain, in which reference TRBV7-9 and TRBJ2-2 provide the parts outside the CDR3, is DTGVSQNPRHKITKRGQNVTFRCDPISEHNRLYWYRQTLGQGPEFLTYFQNEAQLEKSRLLSDRFSAERPKGSFSTLEIQRTEQGDSAMYLCASSFDGLAGLAGELFFGEGSRLTVL.

In this sample, this clonotype turned up many times. Here the CDR3 reads CASSVRTSGTTNEQFF. In DNA, the CDR3 is TGTGCCAGCAGCGTACGGACTAGCGGGACAACAAATGAGCAGTTCTTC. J is TRBJ2-1 and V is TRBV9, with 12 bases identical to TRBD2. CDR1 is SGDLS, CDR2 YYNGEE, per germline. V lost 1 base, J lost 7 bases, and 6 bases stayed unmatched. The CDR3 is 16 amino acids.

The rearrangement joins TRBV4-2 to TRBJ1-1, with D perhaps matching TRBD1 (5 bases). This CDR3 comprises 15 residues. The germline V and J ends were trimmed by 4 bases and 5 bases, with 17 bases remaining between them. The germline CDR1 and CDR2 sequences are LGHNA and YNFKEQ. The CDR3 DNA is TGTGCCAGCAGCCCCGTGGGGGGGATGGGAACTGAAGCTTTCTTT. Its protein is CASSPVGGMGTEAFF.

This clonotype was detected ten times or more. This chain links TRBV19 with TRBJ2-3, with TRBD1 identical over 7 bases. CDR3 length equals 13 residues. Germline V gene sequence: CDR1 LNHDA, CDR2 SQIVND (reference sequence). V lost 3 bases to trimming and J lost 7 bases; unmatched junction nucleotides: 4. CDR3 loop: CASSIGTANTQYF. The CDR3 DNA reads TGTGCCAGTAGTATCGGGACAGCGAATACGCAGTATTTT.